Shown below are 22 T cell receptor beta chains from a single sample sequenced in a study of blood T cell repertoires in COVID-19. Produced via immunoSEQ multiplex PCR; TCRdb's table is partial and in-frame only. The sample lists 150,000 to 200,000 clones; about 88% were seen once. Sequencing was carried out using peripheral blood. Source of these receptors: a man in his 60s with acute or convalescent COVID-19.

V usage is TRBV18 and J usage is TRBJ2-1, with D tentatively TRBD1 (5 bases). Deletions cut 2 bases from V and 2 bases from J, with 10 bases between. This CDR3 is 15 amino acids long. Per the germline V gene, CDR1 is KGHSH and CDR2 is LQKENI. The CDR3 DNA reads TGTGCCAGCTCACCAGGGCAGGGCGCCTACAATGAGCAGTTCTTC. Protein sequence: CASSPGQGAYNEQFF.

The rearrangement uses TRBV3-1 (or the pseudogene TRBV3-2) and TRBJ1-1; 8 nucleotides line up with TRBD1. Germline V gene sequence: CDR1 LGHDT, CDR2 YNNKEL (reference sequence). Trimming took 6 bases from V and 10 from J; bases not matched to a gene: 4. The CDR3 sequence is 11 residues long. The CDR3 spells CASRSGGAAFF. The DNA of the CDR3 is TGTGCCAGCAGGTCAGGGGGCGCAGCTTTCTTT.

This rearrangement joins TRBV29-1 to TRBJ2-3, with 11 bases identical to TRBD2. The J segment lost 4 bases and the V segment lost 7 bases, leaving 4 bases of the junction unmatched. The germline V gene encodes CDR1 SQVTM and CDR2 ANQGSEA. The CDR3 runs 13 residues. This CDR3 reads CSGRSGRADTQYF. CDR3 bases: TGCAGCGGTCGTAGCGGGAGGGCAGATACGCAGTATTTT.

As DNA, the CDR3 is TGTGCCATCCGTTCGGCTAGCGGGAGCCCCGGGGGCGATACGCAGTATTTT. It codes for CAIRSASGSPGGDTQYF. V gene TRBV10-3 combines with J gene TRBJ2-3; TRBD2 agrees at 10 bases. In germline, CDR1 is ENHRY, CDR2 SYGVKD. The V gene end was trimmed by 8 bases and the J gene end by 6 bases; junction bases not matched to a gene: 17. This CDR3 has 17 amino acids.

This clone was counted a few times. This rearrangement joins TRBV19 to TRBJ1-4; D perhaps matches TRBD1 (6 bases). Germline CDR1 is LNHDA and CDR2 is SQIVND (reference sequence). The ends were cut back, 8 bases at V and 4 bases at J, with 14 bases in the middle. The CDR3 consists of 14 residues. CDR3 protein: CASGRGQINEKLFF. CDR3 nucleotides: TGTGCCAGTGGTCGAGGACAGATTAATGAAAAACTGTTTTTT.

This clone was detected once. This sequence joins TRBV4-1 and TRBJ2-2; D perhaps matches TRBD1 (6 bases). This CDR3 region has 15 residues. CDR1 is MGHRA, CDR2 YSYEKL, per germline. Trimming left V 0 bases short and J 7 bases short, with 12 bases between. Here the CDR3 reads CASSQDPRGVGELFF. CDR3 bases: TGCGCCAGCAGCCAAGATCCCAGGGGTGTCGGGGAGCTGTTTTTT.

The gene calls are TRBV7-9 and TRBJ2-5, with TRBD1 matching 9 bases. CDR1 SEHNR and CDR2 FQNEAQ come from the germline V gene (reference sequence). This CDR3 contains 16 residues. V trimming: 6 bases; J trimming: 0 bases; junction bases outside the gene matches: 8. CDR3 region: CASRLTGTGYQETQYF. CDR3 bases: TGTGCCAGCAGGCTAACCGGGACAGGGTACCAAGAGACCCAGTACTTC.

The CDR3 sequence is CASSYGNTEAFF. DNA for the CDR3: TGTGCCAGCAGCTACGGTAACACTGAAGCTTTCTTT. The chain recombines TRBV7-2 with TRBJ1-1; D is unresolved. The CDR3 runs 12 residues. Trimming left V 4 bases short and J 2 bases short, with 5 bases between. Germline CDR1 and CDR2: SGHTA and FQGNSA.

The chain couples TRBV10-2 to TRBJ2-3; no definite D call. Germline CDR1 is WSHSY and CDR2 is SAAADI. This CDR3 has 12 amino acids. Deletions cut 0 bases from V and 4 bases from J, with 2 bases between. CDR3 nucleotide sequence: TGCGCCAGCAGTGAGTCCTCAGATACGCAGTATTTT. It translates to CASSESSDTQYF.

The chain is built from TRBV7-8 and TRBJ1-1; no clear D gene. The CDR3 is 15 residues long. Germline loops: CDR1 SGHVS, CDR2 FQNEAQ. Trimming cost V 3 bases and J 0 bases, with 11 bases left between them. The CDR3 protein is CASSLGSPMNTEAFF. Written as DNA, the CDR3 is TGTGCCAGCAGCTTGGGCAGCCCTATGAACACTGAAGCTTTCTTT.

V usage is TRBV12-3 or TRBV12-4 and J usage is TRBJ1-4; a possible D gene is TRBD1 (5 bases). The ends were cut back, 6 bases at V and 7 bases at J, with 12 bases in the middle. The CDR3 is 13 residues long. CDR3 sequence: CASSLNGGEKLFF. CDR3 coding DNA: TGTGCCAGCAGCTTAAACGGGGGTGAAAAACTGTTTTTT.

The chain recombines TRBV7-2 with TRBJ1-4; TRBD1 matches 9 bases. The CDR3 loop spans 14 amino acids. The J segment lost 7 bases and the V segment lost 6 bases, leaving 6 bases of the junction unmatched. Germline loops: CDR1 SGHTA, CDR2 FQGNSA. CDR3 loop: CASRTTGGVEKLFF. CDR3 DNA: TGTGCCAGCAGGACTACAGGGGGCGTTGAAAAACTGTTTTTT.

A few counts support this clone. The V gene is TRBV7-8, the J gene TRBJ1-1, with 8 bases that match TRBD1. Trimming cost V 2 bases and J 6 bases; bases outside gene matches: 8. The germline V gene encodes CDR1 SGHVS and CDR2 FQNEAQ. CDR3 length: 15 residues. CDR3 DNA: TGTGCCAGCAGCTTAAGGACAGGGCGGAGGGCTGAAGCTTTCTTT. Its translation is CASSLRTGRRAEAFF.

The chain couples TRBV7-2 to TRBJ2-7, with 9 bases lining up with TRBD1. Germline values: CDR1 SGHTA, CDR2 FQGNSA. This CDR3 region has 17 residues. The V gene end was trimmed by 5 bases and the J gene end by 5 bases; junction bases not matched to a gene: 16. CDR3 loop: CASSLPRSGTGNHEQYV. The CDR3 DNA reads TGTGCCAGCAGCCTCCCTAGGTCGGGGACAGGGAACCACGAGCAGTACGTC.

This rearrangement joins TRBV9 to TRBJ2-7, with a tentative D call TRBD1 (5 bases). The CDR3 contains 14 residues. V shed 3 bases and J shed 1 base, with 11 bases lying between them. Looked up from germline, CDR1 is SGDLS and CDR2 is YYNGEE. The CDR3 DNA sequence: TGTGCCAGCAGCGGGACACGTTCGTCCTACGAGCAGTACTTC. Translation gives CASSGTRSSYEQYF. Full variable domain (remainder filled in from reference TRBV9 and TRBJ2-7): DSGVTQTPKHLITATGQRVTLRCSPRSGDLSVYWYQQSLDQGLQFLIQYYNGEERAKGNILERFSAQQFPDLHSELNLSSLELGDSALYFCASSGTRSSYEQYFGPGTRLTVT.

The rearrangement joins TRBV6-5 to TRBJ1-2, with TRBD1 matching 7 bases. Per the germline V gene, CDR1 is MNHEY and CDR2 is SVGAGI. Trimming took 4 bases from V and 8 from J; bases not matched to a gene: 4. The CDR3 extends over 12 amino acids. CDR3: CASSLTGKGYTF. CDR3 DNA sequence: TGTGCCAGCAGTTTGACAGGGAAAGGCTACACCTTC.

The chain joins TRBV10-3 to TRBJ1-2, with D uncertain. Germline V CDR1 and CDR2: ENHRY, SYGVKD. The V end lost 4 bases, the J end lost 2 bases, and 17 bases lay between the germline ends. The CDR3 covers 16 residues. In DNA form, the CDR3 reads TGTGCCATCAGTGGCTTCGAAGACTCACCCAACTATGGCTACACCTTC. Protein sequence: CAISGFEDSPNYGYTF.

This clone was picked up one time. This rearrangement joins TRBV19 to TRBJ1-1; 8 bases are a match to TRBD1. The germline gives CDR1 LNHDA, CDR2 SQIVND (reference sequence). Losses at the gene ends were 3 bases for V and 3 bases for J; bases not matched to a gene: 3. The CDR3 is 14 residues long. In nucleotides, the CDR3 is TGTGCCAGTAGTATCTCGACAGGGGACACTGAAGCTTTCTTT. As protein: CASSISTGDTEAFF.

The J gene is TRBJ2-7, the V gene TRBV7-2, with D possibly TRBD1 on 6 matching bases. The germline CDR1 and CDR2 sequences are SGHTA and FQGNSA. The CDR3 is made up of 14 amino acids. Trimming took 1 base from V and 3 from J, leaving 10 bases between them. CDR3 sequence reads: CASSLGTAYYEQYF. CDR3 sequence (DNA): TGTGCCAGCAGCTTAGGGACAGCCTACTACGAGCAGTACTTC.

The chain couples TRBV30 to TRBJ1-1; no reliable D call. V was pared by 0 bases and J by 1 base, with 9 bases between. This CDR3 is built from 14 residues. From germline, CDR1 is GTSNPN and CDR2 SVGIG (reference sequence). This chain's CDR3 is CAWSVELSNTEAFF. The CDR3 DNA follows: TGTGCCTGGAGTGTTGAACTATCGAACACTGAAGCTTTCTTT.

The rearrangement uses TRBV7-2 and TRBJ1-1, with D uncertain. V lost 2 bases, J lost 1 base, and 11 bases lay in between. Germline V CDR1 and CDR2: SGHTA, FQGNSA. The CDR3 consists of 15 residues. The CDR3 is CASSLSGGPNTEAFF. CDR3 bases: TGTGCCAGCAGCTTATCGGGCGGGCCGAACACTGAAGCTTTCTTT.

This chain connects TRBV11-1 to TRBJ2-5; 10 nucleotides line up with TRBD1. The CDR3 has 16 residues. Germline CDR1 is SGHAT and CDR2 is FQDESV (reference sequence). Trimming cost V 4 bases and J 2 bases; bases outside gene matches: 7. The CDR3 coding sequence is TGTGCCAGCAGCTCTAATTTGGACAGGGGGCAAGAGACCCAGTACTTC. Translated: CASSSNLDRGQETQYF.